A few counts support the clone carrying this T cell receptor beta chain. Its antigen is undetermined. This sample is part of a study of early T cells in non-severe SARS-CoV-2 infection. Study-wide background: Alpha and beta chains were unpaired, from unsorted whole-blood bulk RNA.

Unique molecular identifiers (one per individual cDNA molecule) were attached. TCRdb reanalysed the 5' RACE reads using MiXCR and keeps one entry per CDR3 protein. Of around 55,000 distinct CDR3 sequences listed, about 12% were seen once; the top ten hold around 1.4%. Whole-study results and caveats: Matching against VDJdb likely underestimated virus-specific expansions, favoring anti-spike CD8.

Sequenced input: whole blood. The sequence came from an adult who was a healthcare worker with PCR-confirmed SARS-CoV-2 infection or an uninfected control (not recorded which).

The CDR3 loop is CASSPGTSGANTGELFF. In nucleotides, the CDR3 is TGTGCCAGCAGCCCGGGGACTAGCGGGGCAAACACCGGGGAGCTGTTTTTT. V is TRBV7-9 and J is TRBJ2-2, with TRBD2 matching 13 bases. This CDR3 comprises 17 residues. The V gene end was trimmed by 5 bases and the J gene end by 2 bases; junction bases not matched to a gene: 5. From germline, CDR1 is SEHNR and CDR2 FQNEAQ (reference sequence).